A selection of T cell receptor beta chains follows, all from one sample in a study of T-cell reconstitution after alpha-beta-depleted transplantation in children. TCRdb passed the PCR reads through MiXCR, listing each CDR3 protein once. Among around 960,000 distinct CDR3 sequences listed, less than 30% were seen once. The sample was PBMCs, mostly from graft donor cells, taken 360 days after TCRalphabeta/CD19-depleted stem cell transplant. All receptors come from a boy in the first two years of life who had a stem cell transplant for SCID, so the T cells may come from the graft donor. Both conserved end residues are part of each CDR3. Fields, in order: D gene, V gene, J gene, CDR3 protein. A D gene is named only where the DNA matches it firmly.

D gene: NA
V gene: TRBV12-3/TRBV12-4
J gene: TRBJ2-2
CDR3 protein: CASSFDLAGELFF

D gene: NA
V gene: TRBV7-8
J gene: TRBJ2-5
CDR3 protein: CASSDGQGGETQYF

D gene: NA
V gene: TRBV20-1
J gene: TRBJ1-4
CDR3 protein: CSATSSGSTNEKLFF

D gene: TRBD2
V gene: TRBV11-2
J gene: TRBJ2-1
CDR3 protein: CASSLKSGLAENSSYNEQFF

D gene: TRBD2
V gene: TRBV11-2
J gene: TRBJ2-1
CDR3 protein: CASSLGERTSFGIVRRGEQFF

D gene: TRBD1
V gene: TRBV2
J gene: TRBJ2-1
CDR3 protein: CASSPRQGARFYNEQFF

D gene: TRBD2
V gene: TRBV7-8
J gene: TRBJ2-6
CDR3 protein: CASSLAAGTGANVLTF

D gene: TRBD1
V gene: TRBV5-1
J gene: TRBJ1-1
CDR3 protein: CARTGQGVDTEAFF

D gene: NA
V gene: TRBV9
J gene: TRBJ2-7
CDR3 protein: CASSAAPDPTYEQYF

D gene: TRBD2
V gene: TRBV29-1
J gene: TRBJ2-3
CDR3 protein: CSVDPGLAGLTDTQYF

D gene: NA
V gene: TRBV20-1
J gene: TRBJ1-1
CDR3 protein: CSARGGWGNTEAFF

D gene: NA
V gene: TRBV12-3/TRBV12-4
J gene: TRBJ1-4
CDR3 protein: CASSSRGKLFF

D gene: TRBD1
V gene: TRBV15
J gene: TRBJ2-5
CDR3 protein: CATSVGTGVQETQYF

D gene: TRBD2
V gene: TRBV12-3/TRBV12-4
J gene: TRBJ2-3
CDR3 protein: CASRRLAGGPDTQYF

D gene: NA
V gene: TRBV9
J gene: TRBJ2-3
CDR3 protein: CASGDLLVGTDTQYF

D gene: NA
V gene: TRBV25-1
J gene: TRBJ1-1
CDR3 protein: CASGQGGGTEAFF

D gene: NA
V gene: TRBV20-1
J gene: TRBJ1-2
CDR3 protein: CSAGPQGSYGYTF

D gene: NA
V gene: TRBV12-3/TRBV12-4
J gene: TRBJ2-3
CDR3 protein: CASRPRHLSTDTQYF

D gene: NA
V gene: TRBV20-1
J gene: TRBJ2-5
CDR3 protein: CSASAFLRLQETQYF

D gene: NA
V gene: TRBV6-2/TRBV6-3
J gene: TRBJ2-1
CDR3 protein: CASTSQGVLDEQFF

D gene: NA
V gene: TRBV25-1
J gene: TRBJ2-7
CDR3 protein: CASSAFGSREQYF

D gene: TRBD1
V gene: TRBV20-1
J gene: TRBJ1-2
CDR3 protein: CSARRGGTGEPSHYGYTF

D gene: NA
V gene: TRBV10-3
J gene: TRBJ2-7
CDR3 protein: CAISESGPTGGEQYF

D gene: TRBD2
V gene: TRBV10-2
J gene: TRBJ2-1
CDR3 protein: CASSESSGGSGEQFF

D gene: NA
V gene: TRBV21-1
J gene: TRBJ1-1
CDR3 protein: CASSQKGDSLEAFF

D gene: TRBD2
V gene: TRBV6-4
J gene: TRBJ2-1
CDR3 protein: CASSDSLAGGQNEQFF

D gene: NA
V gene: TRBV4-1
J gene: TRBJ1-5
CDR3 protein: CASSLDRPSNQPQHF

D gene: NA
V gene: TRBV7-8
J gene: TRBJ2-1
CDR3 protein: CASSLVWAADNEQFF

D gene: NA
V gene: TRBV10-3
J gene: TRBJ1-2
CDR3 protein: CAISGAENYGYTF

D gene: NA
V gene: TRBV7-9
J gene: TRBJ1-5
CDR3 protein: CASSLAQDQPQHF

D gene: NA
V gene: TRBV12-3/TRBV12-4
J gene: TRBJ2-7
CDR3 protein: CASSFSTGQQYF

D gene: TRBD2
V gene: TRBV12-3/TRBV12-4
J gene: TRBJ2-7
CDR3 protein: CASSFSPLAGPSSYEQYF

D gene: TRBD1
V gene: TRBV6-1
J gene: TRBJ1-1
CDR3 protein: CASSDRQGEAFF

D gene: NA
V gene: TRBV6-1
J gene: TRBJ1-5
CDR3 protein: CASSRISGTRDQPQHF

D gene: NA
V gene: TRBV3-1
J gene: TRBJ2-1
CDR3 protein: CASSQVFNNHEQFF

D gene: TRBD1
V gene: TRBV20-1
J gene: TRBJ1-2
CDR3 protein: CSAETRTGYGYTF

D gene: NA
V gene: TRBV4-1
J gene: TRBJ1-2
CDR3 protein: CASSQLLIGRNYGYTF

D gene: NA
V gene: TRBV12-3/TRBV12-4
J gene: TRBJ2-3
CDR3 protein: CASSREGITDTQYF

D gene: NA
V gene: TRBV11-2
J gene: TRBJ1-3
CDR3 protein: CASSPQKVGNTIYF

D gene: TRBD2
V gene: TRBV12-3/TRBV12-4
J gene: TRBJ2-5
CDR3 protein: CASSWGKLAGQETQYF

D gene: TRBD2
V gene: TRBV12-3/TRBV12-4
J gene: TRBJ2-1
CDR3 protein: CASRRGGGGFVNEQFF

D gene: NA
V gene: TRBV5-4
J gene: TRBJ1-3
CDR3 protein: CASSHPREGTSGNTIYF

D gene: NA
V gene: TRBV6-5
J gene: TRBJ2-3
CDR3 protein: CASSYSKRSYSTDTQYF

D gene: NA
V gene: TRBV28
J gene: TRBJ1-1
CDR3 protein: CASSLSAMGNTEAFF

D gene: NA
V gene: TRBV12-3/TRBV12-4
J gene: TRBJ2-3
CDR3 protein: CASSLGPLKTDTQYF

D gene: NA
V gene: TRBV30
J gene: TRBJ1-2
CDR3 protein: CAWRWGSHYGYTF

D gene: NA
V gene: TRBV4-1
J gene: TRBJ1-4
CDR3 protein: CASSQQGLANEKLFF

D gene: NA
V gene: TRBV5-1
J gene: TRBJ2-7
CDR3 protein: CASSPPDSPEQYF